This T cell receptor (beta chain) comes out of a study of T cells in Graves' hyperthyroidism and ophthalmopathy. Overall study findings and caveats: In validation, the model predicted ophthalmopathy. These predictions came a median around 5.9 months before onset.

Amplification yielded TCR beta CDR3 regions, with RNA transcripts as the source. First-round RT-PCR targeting the TCR CDR3 was performed with the HTBI primer set. Using its own MiXCR run on the multiplex PCR reads, TCRdb lists one record per CDR3 protein. The sample shows hundreds of thousands of distinct CDR3 sequences, about a sixth of them seen only once. This clonotype was counted ten times or more. Its antigen is as yet unknown. Trimming stripped 3 bases from V and 6 bases from J, with 21 bases between. The germline V gene encodes CDR1 GTSNPN and CDR2 SVGIG (reference sequence). This CDR3 is 15 amino acids long. Diagnosing involved the use of clinical symptoms, serum thyroxine and TRAb, thyroid ultrasound and orbital computed tomography.

The V and J genes are TRBV30 and TRBJ2-7; tentative D call: TRBD2 (6 bases). The sample consisted of blood. This clonotype originated in a woman between 18 and 29 years old with Graves' ophthalmopathy. The CDR3 reads CAWRPRQGRRGEQYF. CDR3 DNA: TGTGCCTGGAGGCCTAGGCAGGGCAGGCGGGGCGAGCAGTACTTC.